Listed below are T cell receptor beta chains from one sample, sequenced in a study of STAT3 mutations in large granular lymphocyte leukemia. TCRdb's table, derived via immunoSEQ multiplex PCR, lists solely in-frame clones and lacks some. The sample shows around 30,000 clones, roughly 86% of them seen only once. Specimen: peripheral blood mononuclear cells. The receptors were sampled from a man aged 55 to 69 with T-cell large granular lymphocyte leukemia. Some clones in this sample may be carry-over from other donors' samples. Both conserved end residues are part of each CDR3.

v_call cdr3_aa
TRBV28 CASSFSSYEQYF
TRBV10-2 CASILAGGYNEQFF
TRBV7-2 CASSLDTNTEAFF
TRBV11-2 CASSSRVTSGRGYF
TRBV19 CASSMAGGGEAFF
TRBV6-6 CASSYGGVRYGYTF
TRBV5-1 CASSLYTGTGDLGGYTF
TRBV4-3 CASSQGVDTQYF
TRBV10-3 CAISTGTSGRAVATDTQYF
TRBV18 CASSPPGRGINQPQHF
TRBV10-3 CAIAAGTRGVSGYTF
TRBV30 CAWSRGDGYTF
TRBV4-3 CASSQDSPALALYNEQFF
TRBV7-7 CASSSSIAEQETQYF
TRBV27 CASSLGLRPGEQYF
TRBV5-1 CASSLDGRGHTEAFF
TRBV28 CASSPRTGSSYGYTF
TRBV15 CATSGPRGELFF
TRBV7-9 CASSTGNLEPQHF
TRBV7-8 CASSLLEGRADTQYF
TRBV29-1 CSVVEYEQYF
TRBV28 CASDRQGSSYEQYF
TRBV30 CAFSGPYNEQFF
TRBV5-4 CASSLVGFQETQYF
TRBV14 CASSRLSTALIYEQYF
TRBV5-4 CASSPGTNPGEQYF